This entry is about one T cell receptor (beta chain). By sample share, this clonotype is medium-sized (0.01 to 0.1%). The antigen it binds to is not known. No per-base quality is available; no much larger clone lies one base away. The data belong to a study of spatial heterogeneity in lung cancer (dated by TCRdb to between 2018 and 2020). A note on the overall study: Beta-chain transcripts were consistently detected in greater numbers than alpha-chain transcripts, which likely reflected higher beta-chain transcript abundance. The study quantitatively compared TCR alpha and beta repertoires across multiple tumor regions, matched nontumor lung and blood in non-small cell lung cancer. In the raw uncorrected reads, each unique combination of TCR and UMI appeared more than ten times on average. Nonsynonymous mutation counts, determined by whole-exome sequencing of tumor tissue, were related to features of the TCR repertoire. At surgery, both alpha and beta chains were TCR-sequenced in approximately 210 tumor regions, roughly 64 matched nontumor lung samples and 56 PBMC samples. In tumor regions, TCR transcript counts showed a strong correlation with a T cell transcriptional module score from matched bulk RNA-seq.

The meaning of the sample's time point label: sample taken at primary tumor resection. The donors were about 71 patients from the lung TRACERx cohort who had early-stage, untreated non-small cell lung cancer. For TCR sequencing, whole RNA was extracted from tumor and nontumor lung tissue, or from cryopreserved PBMC samples, and no cell sorting was done. Patients were selected for TCR sequencing only if sufficient RNA was available from at least two tumor regions. Tumor and adjacent nontumor lung specimens were reviewed by a lung pathologist before selection. Library preparation was by 5' RACE. Sequenced using a NextSeq 500. The TCR library protocol attached a unique molecular identifier to each TCR cDNA molecule to allow correction of PCR and sequencing errors. Under the source paper's analysis protocol: Decombinator tools were used for TCR identification, UMI-based error correction and CDR3 extraction. Expanded TCRs were defined as those above a frequency of 2 per 1,000, corresponding to the top 1% of the tumor frequency distribution. Expanded tumor TCRs were classed as regional if statistically deemed absent (corrected P<0.05) from at least one tumor region, otherwise ubiquitous. Renyi diversity was calculated using the R vegan package after each repertoire was subsampled 100 times to 5,000 TCRs. CDR3 similarity networks were constructed using string-kernel similarity of amino acid triplets, with links drawn between CDR3s whose pairwise similarity was above 0.82. TCRdb handled the public reads itself, with Q25 trimming in fastp and clone calling in MiXCR, and kept productive beta chains. Duplicate CDR3 protein sequences are folded into a single record with the most common DNA and genes. V and J calls and clone size were set by TCRdb, not the authors. The sample profile shows approximately 6,800 distinct CDR3 sequences; 11% to 15% of them were found once. The ten largest account for 9.8% of the sample.

CDR1 DFQATT and CDR2 SNEGSKA were looked up in the germline V gene (reference sequence). From cysteine to phenylalanine, the CDR3 is 14 amino acids long. CDR3 DNA only is kept here, 42 bases in frame from base 1. Trimming accounts for 4 bases at V and 8 bases at J, while the number of junction bases matched to no gene is 8. The research as a whole found: Counts of ubiquitous and regional expanded TCRs correlated with counts of ubiquitous and regional nonsynonymous mutations, respectively. The tumor nonsynonymous mutation count correlated with the number of expanded alpha and beta TCRs within the tumor. Additional single-cell paired TCR alpha and beta sequencing was considered necessary to confirm, at a functional level, the hypothesis that regional TCRs recognize regional mutations. TCR-seq coverage of tumor T cells was estimated at only approximately 7% for alpha chains and 12% to 15% for beta chains.

The chain joins TRBV20-1 to TRBJ1-2, with TRBD1 identical over 12 junction bases. The specimen was lung tumor tissue, collected at surgery. This TCR was sampled from a male donor with early-stage non-small cell lung cancer. The CDR3 here reads CSATPGTGGRGYTF. The DNA reads as follows: TGCAGTGCTACCCCCGGGACAGGGGGCCGCGGCTACACCTTC.